These 21 T cell receptor beta chains originate from one sample sequenced in a study of T cells after yellow fever vaccination. TCRdb called the 5' RACE reads again in MiXCR, with one record for every CDR3 protein. There are around 40,000 distinct CDR3 sequences in the sample; almost 7% occur only once, and about 15% lies in the top ten. Source: CD8+ T cells not binding an NS4B(214-222) dextramer, sorted from PBMCs, taken 45 days after the yellow fever booster vaccination. The receptors derive from a man under 40 who received the YFV17D yellow fever vaccine.

This clonotype was found many times. The rearrangement joins TRBV10-2 to TRBJ2-7; tentatively, D is TRBD1 (8 bases). Germline assignment: CDR1 WSHSY and CDR2 SAAADI. The CDR3 sequence is 16 residues long. V lost 4 bases and J lost 6, with 22 bases in between. CDR3 sequence reads: CASSGGGQVGVSEQYF. The CDR3 region has the DNA TGCGCCAGCAGTGGCGGGGGACAGGTGGGAGTGTCCGAGCAGTACTTC.

This clonotype was found many times. The CDR3, as DNA: TGTGCCAGCAGCTACCGCGGGCGGGCGAGCACAGATACGCAGTATTTT. This sequence encodes CASSYRGRASTDTQYF. This sequence joins TRBV11-2 and TRBJ2-3; weak D call: TRBD2 (5 bases). Trimming cost V 4 bases and J 0 bases, with 14 bases left between them. The V gene's germline CDR1 is SGHAT and CDR2 FQNNGV. CDR3 length equals 16 residues.

This clonotype showed up many times. The chain is built from TRBV4-1 and TRBJ2-1; the D is unclear. Trimming shortened V by 0 bases and J by 6 bases, and 9 bases separated the two germline ends. CDR3 length equals 14 residues. The germline gives CDR1 MGHRA, CDR2 YSYEKL. The CDR3 loop reads CASSQEARPNEQFF. Written as DNA, the CDR3 is TGCGCCAGCAGCCAAGAGGCCAGACCCAATGAGCAGTTCTTC.

This clonotype appeared many times. This chain uses TRBV2 with TRBJ2-1, with D tentatively TRBD2 (6 bases). V lost 10 bases, J lost 7 bases, and 26 bases lay in between. This CDR3 region has 16 residues. CDR1 SNHLY and CDR2 FYNNEI come from the germline V gene. The CDR3 here is CATRALPRESVNEQFF. The CDR3 DNA reads TGTGCCACCCGGGCTTTACCTCGGGAGTCGGTAAATGAGCAGTTCTTC.

This clonotype was counted a few times. The chain is built from TRBV3-1 and TRBJ2-7, with TRBD2 identical over 10 bases. This CDR3 is built from 15 residues. J was trimmed by 4 bases and V by 0 bases; bases with no gene match: 3. Germline lookup yields CDR1 LGHDT and CDR2 YNNKEL (reference sequence). DNA for the CDR3: TGTGCCAGCAGCCAAGACATGACTAGCGGGTACGAGCAGTACTTC. Translation: CASSQDMTSGYEQYF.

This clonotype was seen a few times. The chain couples TRBV7-6 to TRBJ2-7; a possible D gene is TRBD1 (6 bases). V was cut by 5 bases and J by 4 bases, with 15 bases left in between. The CDR3 loop spans 14 amino acids. Germline V gives CDR1 SGHVS, CDR2 FNYEAQ. The CDR3 spells CASSAPDRFYEQYF. As DNA, the CDR3 is TGTGCCAGCAGCGCCCCGGACAGATTTTACGAGCAGTACTTC.

There are many counts of this clonotype. V is TRBV5-4 and J is TRBJ2-3; possible D gene TRBD2, 5 bases. Trimming shortened V by 0 bases and J by 2 bases, and 19 bases separated the two germline ends. Germline values: CDR1 SGHNT, CDR2 YYREEE (reference sequence). CDR3 size: 18 residues. The CDR3 DNA is TGTGCCAGCAGCTTGGGGTTCGGGGTCCAGCCCCCCACAGATACGCAGTATTTT. This translates into CASSLGFGVQPPTDTQYF.

In this sample, this clonotype turned up many times. The chain joins TRBV11-2 to TRBJ2-7; 9 nucleotides agree with TRBD1. The V gene end was trimmed by 5 bases and the J gene end by 2 bases; junction bases not matched to a gene: 7. Germline V lookup: CDR1 SGHAT, CDR2 FQNNGV. This CDR3 is built from 15 residues. The CDR3 here is CASSDGGTGTYEQYF. The CDR3 DNA reads as TGTGCCAGCAGCGACGGGGGGACAGGGACCTACGAGCAGTACTTC.

Details on this clonotype: This may come from a read error, since a much larger clone is one base off. The rearrangement uses TRBV10-2 and TRBJ2-6, with unresolved D. V was clipped by 7 bases and J by 4 bases, with 8 bases between them. This CDR3 is 13 amino acids long. CDR1 WSHSY and CDR2 SAAADI come from the germline V gene. This CDR3 reads CASTPRGANVLTF. The CDR3 nucleotides are TGCGCCAGCACCCCCCGGGGGGCCAACGTCCTGACTTTC.

This clonotype was seen at least ten times. The J gene is TRBJ2-3, the V gene TRBV24-1; 7 bases align to TRBD1. This CDR3 region has 13 residues. V trimming: 9 bases; J trimming: 5 bases; junction bases outside the gene matches: 7. Germline V gene sequence: CDR1 KGHDR, CDR2 SFDVKD. CDR3 DNA sequence: TGTGCCACCGCCGACAGGGCAATAGATACGCAGTATTTT. Its protein product is CATADRAIDTQYF.

Details on this clonotype: A much larger clone sits a single nucleotide away, making a read error possible. The missing conserved phenylalanine or tryptophan at the end of this CDR3 makes a read error likely. The chain links TRBV9 to TRBJ2-7; D call uncertain. V lost 2 bases and J lost 3, with 12 bases in between. This CDR3 is 14 amino acids long. CDR1 and CDR2 (germline): SGDLS, YYNGEE. CDR3 sequence: CASSVADGVYEQYS. CDR3 coding DNA: TGTGCCAGCAGCGTCGCGGACGGAGTCTACGAGCAGTACTCC.

This clonotype was detected many times. The rearrangement links TRBV29-1 to TRBJ1-1; D call uncertain. This CDR3 comprises 13 residues. Germline V lookup: CDR1 SQVTM, CDR2 ANQGSEA. V was clipped by 4 bases and J by 3 bases, with 12 bases between them. DNA for the CDR3: TGCAGCGTTGTCTCCGGGGATTACACTGAAGCTTTCTTT. It yields the protein CSVVSGDYTEAFF.

This clonotype was picked up many times. V gene TRBV20-1 combines with J gene TRBJ1-5; tentatively, D is TRBD1 (5 bases). The CDR3 covers 14 residues. V lost 2 bases, J lost 8 bases, and 16 bases lay in between. From germline, CDR1 is DFQATT and CDR2 SNEGSKA (reference sequence). CDR3 sequence reads: CSARHGGESEPQHF. DNA of the CDR3: TGCAGTGCTAGACATGGGGGGGAGTCGGAGCCCCAGCATTTT.

This clonotype was observed many times. The chain joins TRBV27 to TRBJ2-3; possible D gene TRBD2, 6 bases. Trimming stripped 5 bases from V and 5 bases from J, with 23 bases between. This CDR3 contains 17 residues. CDR1 is MNHEY, CDR2 SMNVEV, per germline (reference sequence). The CDR3 loop reads CASSTLLPLADEDTQYF. CDR3 coding DNA: TGTGCCAGCAGTACCCTCCTTCCCTTAGCGGACGAAGATACGCAGTATTTT.

This clonotype was observed at least ten times. The chain employs TRBV14 and TRBJ2-1; D ambiguous. This CDR3 contains 14 residues. Germline-derived CDR1 and CDR2 are SGHDN and FVKESK. Trimming pared 11 bases from V and 0 bases from J, leaving 14 bases between. CDR3 in amino acids: CASCDSASYNEQFF. CDR3 bases: TGTGCCTCATGCGATTCGGCCTCCTACAATGAGCAGTTCTTC. Based on the CDR3 plus reference TRBV14 and TRBJ2-1, the full variable domain is EAGVTQFPSHSVIEKGQTVTLRCDPISGHDNLYWYRRVMGKEIKFLLHFVKESKQDESGMPNNRFLAERTGGTYSTLKVQPAELEDSGVYFCASCDSASYNEQFFGPGTRLTVL.

This clonotype showed up many times. The V and J genes are TRBV20-1 and TRBJ1-5, with D unclear. CDR1 is DFQATT, CDR2 SNEGSKA, per germline (reference sequence). The V and J ends lost 3 bases and 0 bases respectively, with 12 bases between them. This CDR3 region has 15 residues. The CDR3 sequence: CSASLDRYSNQPQHF. The CDR3 region has the DNA TGCAGTGCTAGCTTGGATCGCTATAGCAATCAGCCCCAGCATTTT.

This clonotype was observed many times. The chain carries TRBV2 and TRBJ2-1; 11 bases are shared with TRBD2. The CDR3 spans 15 residues. Germline CDR1 is SNHLY and CDR2 is FYNNEI. The trim removed 6 bases at V and 2 bases at J, leaving 3 bases unmatched. The CDR3: CASRPTSGTYNEQFF. The CDR3 DNA is TGTGCCAGCAGGCCGACTAGCGGGACCTACAATGAGCAGTTCTTC. The complete variable domain, with remaining parts taken from reference TRBV2 and TRBJ2-1, reads EPEVTQTPSHQVTQMGQEVILRCVPISNHLYFYWYRQILGQKVEFLVSFYNNEISEKSEIFDDQFSVERPDGSNFTLKIRSTKLEDSAMYFCASRPTSGTYNEQFFGPGTRLTVL.

V usage is TRBV20-1 and J usage is TRBJ2-7; 8 nucleotides align to TRBD2. V lost 0 bases to trimming and J lost 6 bases; unmatched junction nucleotides: 10. The CDR3 is made up of 15 amino acids. Germline CDR1 DFQATT, CDR2 SNEGSKA (reference sequence). CDR3 DNA sequence: TGCAGTGCTAGAGAGCATATAGGACTAGCATCCGAGCAGTACTTC. Translation: CSAREHIGLASEQYF.

This clonotype came up a few times. The chain uses TRBV9 and TRBJ2-1; weak D call: TRBD2 (6 bases). The CDR3 has 15 amino acids. Germline assignment: CDR1 SGDLS and CDR2 YYNGEE. Between the trimmed V and J ends, which lost 0 bases and 4 bases, there was a span of 11 bases. The CDR3 DNA reads as TGTGCCAGCAGCGTAGGGGCTAGCGCGTACAATGAGCAGTTCTTC. Its translation: CASSVGASAYNEQFF.

At least ten counts were recorded for this clonotype. The chain uses TRBV7-2 and TRBJ2-7, with D perhaps TRBD1 or TRBD2 (5 bases each). Germline loops: CDR1 SGHTA, CDR2 FQGNSA. The CDR3 is made up of 13 amino acids. V gave up 3 bases and J gave up 7 bases, with 13 bases separating them. The CDR3 coding sequence is TGTGCCAGCAGCTTCAGTGGGGACGTGGAGCAGTACTTC. As protein: CASSFSGDVEQYF.

In its sample, this clonotype was seen many times. V gene TRBV5-6 combines with J gene TRBJ2-5, with 8 bases identical to TRBD1. This CDR3 contains 17 residues. CDR1 and CDR2 from the germline V gene are SGHDT and YYEEEE. V dropped 4 bases and J dropped 4; count of bases not matched to a gene: 15. In DNA form, the CDR3 reads TGTGCCAGCAGCCCTGGACAGGGACGGACCAAATTAGAGACCCAGTACTTC. Translated, it gives CASSPGQGRTKLETQYF.